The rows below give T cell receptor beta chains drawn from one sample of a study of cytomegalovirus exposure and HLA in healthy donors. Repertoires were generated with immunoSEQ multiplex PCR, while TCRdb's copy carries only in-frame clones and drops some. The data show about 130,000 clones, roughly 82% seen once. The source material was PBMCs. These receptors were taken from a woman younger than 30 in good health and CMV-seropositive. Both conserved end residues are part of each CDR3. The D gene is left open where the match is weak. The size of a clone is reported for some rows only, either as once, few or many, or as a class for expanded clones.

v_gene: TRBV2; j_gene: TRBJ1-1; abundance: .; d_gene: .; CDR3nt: TGTGCCAGCAGTATCGGGACATGGACTGAAGCTTTCTTT; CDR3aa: CASSIGTWTEAFF
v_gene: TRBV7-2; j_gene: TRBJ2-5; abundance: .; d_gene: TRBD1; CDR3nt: TGTGCCAGCATCCCATTGGCGGGACAGGGGGCGGGGGAGCAGTACTTC; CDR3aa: CASIPLAGQGAGEQYF
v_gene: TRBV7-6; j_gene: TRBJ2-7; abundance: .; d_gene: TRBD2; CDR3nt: TGTGCCAGCAGCCGTACTAGCGGGGAGAGCTCCTACGAGCAGTACTTC; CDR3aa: CASSRTSGESSYEQYF
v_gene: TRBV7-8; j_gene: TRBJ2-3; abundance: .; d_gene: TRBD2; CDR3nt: TGTGCCAGCAGCTTAGCTGGGACTAGCGGGGGGCCCAACACAGATACGCAGTATTTT; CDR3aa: CASSLAGTSGGPNTDTQYF
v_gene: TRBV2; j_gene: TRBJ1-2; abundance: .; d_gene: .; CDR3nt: TGTGCCAGCAGTGGGGGGGGACACGGTGGCTACACCTTC; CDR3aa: CASSGGGHGGYTF
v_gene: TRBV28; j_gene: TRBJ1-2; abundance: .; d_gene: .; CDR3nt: TGTGCCAGCAGTTCAGGGTATGGCTACACCTTC; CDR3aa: CASSSGYGYTF
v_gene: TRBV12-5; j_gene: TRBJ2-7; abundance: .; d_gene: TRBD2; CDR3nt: TGTGCTAGTGGTCCGGCGGGGGGAACCCACGAGCAGTACTTC; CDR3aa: CASGPAGGTHEQYF
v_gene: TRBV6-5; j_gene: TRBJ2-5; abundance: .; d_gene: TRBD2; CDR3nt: TGTGCCAGCGGAAATCTAGCGGGGAGTGAGACCCAGTACTTC; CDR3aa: CASGNLAGSETQYF
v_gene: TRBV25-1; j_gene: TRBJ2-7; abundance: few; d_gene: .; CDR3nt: TGTGCCAGCAGTGACACACATGACTACGAGCAGTACTTC; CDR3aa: CASSDTHDYEQYF
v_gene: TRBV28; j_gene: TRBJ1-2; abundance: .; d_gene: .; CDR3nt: TGTGCCAGCAGAACAGGGATGGGTGGCTACACCTTC; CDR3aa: CASRTGMGGYTF
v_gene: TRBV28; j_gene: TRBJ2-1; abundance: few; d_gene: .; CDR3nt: TGTGCCAGCAGAAATACAGGGTCCCGGAATGAGCAGTTCTTC; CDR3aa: CASRNTGSRNEQFF
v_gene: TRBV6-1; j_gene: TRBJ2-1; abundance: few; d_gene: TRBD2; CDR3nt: TGTGCCAGCAGTGGATCTAGCGGGGGGGCGCGTAATGAGCAGTTCTTC; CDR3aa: CASSGSSGGARNEQFF
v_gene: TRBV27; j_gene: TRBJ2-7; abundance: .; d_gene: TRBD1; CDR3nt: TGTGCCAGCAGCGGGGACAGCTCCTACGAGCAGTACTTC; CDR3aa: CASSGDSSYEQYF
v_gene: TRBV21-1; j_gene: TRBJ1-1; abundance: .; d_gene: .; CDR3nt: TGTGCCAGCAGCAAGTCCGGGACACCGAACACTGAAGCTTTCTTT; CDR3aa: CASSKSGTPNTEAFF
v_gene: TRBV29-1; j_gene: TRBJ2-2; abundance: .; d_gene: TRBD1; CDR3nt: TGCAGCGTTGAAACAAGACCCGTGGGGACAGATGCCACCGGGGAGCTGTTTTTT; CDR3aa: CSVETRPVGTDATGELFF
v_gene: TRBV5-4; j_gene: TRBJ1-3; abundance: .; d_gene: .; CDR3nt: TGTGCCAGCAGCCCCTGGGAGGCCTCTGGAAACACCATATATTTT; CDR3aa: CASSPWEASGNTIYF
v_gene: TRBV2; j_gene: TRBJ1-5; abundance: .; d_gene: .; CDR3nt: TGTGCCAGCAGTGAGGAAAGGGGCGGCCAGCCCCAGCATTTT; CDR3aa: CASSEERGGQPQHF
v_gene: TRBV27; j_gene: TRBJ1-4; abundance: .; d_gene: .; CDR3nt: TGTGCCAGCAGTTCCAGTTGGGTGGGGGGACTGTTTTTT; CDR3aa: CASSSSWVGGLFF
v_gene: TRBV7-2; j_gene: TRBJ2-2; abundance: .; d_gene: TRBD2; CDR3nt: TGTGTCAGCAGCTTGCGGGGGGGAAGCGGGGAGCTGTTTTTT; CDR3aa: CVSSLRGGSGELFF
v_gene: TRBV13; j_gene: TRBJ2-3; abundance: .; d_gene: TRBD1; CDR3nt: TGTGCCAGCAGCTTAACTACAGGGGCAGATACGCAGTATTTT; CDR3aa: CASSLTTGADTQYF
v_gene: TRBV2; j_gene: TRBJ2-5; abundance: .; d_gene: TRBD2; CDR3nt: TGTGCCAGCACAGGCGGTGGGACTAGTCCGCGCGAGACCCAGTACTTC; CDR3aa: CASTGGGTSPRETQYF
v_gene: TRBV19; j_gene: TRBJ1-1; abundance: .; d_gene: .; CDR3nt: TGTGCCACCGGCAGGGACATGAACACTGAAGCTTTCTTT; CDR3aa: CATGRDMNTEAFF
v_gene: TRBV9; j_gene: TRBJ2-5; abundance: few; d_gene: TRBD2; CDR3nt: TGTGCCAGCAGCGTAGGACTAGCGGGGGGGCCGGGGGAGACCCAGTACTTC; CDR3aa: CASSVGLAGGPGETQYF
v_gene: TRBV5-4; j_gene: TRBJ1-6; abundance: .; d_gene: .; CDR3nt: TGTGCCAGCAGTTACAGGGATGGCTCCTATAATTCACCCCTCCACTTT; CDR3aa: CASSYRDGSYNSPLHF
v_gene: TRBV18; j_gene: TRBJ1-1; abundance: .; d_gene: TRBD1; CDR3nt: TGTGCCAGCTCACCACTGACCGGGACAGGGCACACTGAAGCTTTCTTT; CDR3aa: CASSPLTGTGHTEAFF
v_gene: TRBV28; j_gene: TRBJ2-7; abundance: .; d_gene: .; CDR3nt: TGTGCCAGCAGTAAGGGACAAGATTACGAGCAGTACTTC; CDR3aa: CASSKGQDYEQYF
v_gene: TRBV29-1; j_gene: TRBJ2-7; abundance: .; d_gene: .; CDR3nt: TGCAGCGCCGTGGCCCGGGAGAACGAGCAGTACTTC; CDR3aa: CSAVARENEQYF
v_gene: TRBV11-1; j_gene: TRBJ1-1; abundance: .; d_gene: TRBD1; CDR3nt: TGTGCCAGCAGCAAAAACCGACAGGGTTTCGAAGCTTTCTTT; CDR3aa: CASSKNRQGFEAFF
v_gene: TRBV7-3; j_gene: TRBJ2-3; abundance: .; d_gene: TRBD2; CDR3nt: TGTGCCAGCAGCTTATGGGGACTAGCGGGGGCCGATACGCAGTATTTT; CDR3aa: CASSLWGLAGADTQYF
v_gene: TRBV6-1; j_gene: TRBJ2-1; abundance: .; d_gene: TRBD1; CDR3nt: TGTGCCAGCAGTGAATACAGGGGGAATGAGCAGTTCTTC; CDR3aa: CASSEYRGNEQFF
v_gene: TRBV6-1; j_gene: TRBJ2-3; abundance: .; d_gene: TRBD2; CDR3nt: TGTGCCAGGTCTAGCGGGGGGTCAGATACGCAGTATTTT; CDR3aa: CARSSGGSDTQYF
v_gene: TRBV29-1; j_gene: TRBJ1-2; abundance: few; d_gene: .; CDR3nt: TGCAGCGTTGAAGTACAGGGTAACTATGGCTACACCTTC; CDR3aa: CSVEVQGNYGYTF